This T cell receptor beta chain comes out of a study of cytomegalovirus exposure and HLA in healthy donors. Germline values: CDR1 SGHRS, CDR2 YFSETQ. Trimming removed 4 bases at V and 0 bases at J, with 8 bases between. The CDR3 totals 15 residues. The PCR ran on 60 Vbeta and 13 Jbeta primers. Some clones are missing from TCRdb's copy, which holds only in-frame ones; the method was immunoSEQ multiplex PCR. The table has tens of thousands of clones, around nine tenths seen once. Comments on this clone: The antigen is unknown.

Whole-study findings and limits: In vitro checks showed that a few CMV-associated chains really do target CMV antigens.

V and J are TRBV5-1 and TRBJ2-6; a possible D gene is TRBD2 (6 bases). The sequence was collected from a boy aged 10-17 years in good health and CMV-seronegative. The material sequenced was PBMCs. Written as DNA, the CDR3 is TGCGCCAGCAGCGGAGGGACCTCTGGGGCCAACGTCCTGACTTTC. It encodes CASSGGTSGANVLTF.